This section outlines one T cell receptor beta chain sequence together with its context. These data originate in a study of blood T cell repertoires in COVID-19. Study-wide context: Samples came from the United States, Italy and Spain, spanning acute and convalescent COVID-19.

Original data processing: Researchers report that nucleated cell counts were estimated from reference gene primer amplification. TCRdb's table, derived via immunoSEQ multiplex PCR, lists solely in-frame clones and lacks some. V, J and clone size derive from that table, while D and trimming were established from the DNA sequence. This table has some 200,000 clones, just over 85% appearing once. Germline V gene data show CDR1 as LNHDA and CDR2 as SQIVND (reference sequence). The V and J ends lost 0 bases and 8 bases, in that order; junction bases with no gene match: 7. The CDR3 sequence is 16 residues long.

Sequenced material: peripheral blood. The sequence came from a man older than 75 with acute or convalescent COVID-19. V usage is TRBV19 and J usage is TRBJ1-4; TRBD1 agrees at 9 bases. CDR3 sequence (DNA): TGTGCCAGTAGTATAGATCACAGGGGGCTCAGGGAAAAACTGTTTTTT. It encodes CASSIDHRGLREKLFF.